This is a list of T cell receptor beta chains from one sample in a study of shared clonotypes between healthy human individuals. Profiled with immunoSEQ multiplex PCR; TCRdb holds only in-frame clones, not every one. The sample contains about 980,000 clones, approximately 80% of which appear only once. The sequencing input was memory CD4+ T cells sorted from blood. Source of these receptors: a man between 18 and 35 years old in good health. Both conserved end residues are part of each CDR3. Each record gives: clone size, J gene, CDR3 length, V gene, D gene, CDR3 DNA, CDR3 protein. A D gene is named only where the DNA matches it firmly. A clone size is listed for some rows: how often the clone was seen (once, few, many), or a class if it is expanded.

.,TRBJ2-3,15,TRBV7-2,TRBD2,TGTGCCAGCAGCTTAGAGGCTAGCGGGAGGGATACGCAGTATTTT,CASSLEASGRDTQYF
.,TRBJ1-1,13,TRBV15,.,TGTGCCACCAGCAGGCAGTCTGCCACTGAAGCTTTCTTT,CATSRQSATEAFF
.,TRBJ2-3,15,TRBV6-1,.,TGTGCCAGCAGCAAGCGGGTCCAAGGGACAGATACGCAGTATTTT,CASSKRVQGTDTQYF
.,TRBJ2-5,14,TRBV6-1,.,TGTGCCAGCAGTGATAGGGGGGGGCCGGAGACCCAGTACTTC,CASSDRGGPETQYF
.,TRBJ1-1,17,TRBV28,.,TGTGCCAGCAGTTTTAGGGAGGCAGGGTGGGCGAACACTGAAGCTTTCTTT,CASSFREAGWANTEAFF
.,TRBJ2-5,15,TRBV6-5,.,TGTGCCAGCAGCCGCTGGGACACCCTCAGAAAGACCCAGTACTTC,CASSRWDTLRKTQYF
many,TRBJ1-1,11,TRBV19,.,TGTGCCAGTCTAGAGGGGTGGCAAGCTTTCTTT,CASLEGWQAFF
.,TRBJ2-1,12,TRBV10-3,.,TGTGCCATCAAGCAGGGACGCAATGAGCAGTTCTTC,CAIKQGRNEQFF
.,TRBJ2-3,16,TRBV9,.,TGTGCCAGCAGCGTAGAACCCGGGAGAAACCCAGATACGCAGTATTTT,CASSVEPGRNPDTQYF
.,TRBJ2-3,16,TRBV7-2,.,TGTGCCAGCAGCTTAGTGGGGGGGCCTAGAGCAGATACGCAGTATTTT,CASSLVGGPRADTQYF
.,TRBJ1-4,15,TRBV5-5,TRBD1,TGTGCCAGCAGCTTGTGGGACAGGGTCGGTGAAAAACTGTTTTTT,CASSLWDRVGEKLFF